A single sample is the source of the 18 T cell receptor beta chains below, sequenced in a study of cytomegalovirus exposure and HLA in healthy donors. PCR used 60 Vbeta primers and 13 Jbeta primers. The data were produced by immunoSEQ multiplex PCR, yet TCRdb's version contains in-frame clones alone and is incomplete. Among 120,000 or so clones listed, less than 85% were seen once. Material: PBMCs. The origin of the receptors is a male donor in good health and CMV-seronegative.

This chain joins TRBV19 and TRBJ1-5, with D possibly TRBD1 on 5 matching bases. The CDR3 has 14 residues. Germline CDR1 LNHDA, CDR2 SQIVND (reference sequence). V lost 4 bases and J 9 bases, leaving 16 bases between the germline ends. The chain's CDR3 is CASSSQTPGGPQHF. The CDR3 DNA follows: TGTGCCAGTAGTAGTCAAACTCCGGGGGGGCCCCAGCATTTT. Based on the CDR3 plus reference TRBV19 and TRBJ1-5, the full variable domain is DGGITQSPKYLFRKEGQNVTLSCEQNLNHDAMYWYRQDPGQGLRLIYYSQIVNDFQKGDIAEGYSVSREKKESFPLTVTSAQKNPTAFYLCASSSQTPGGPQHFGDGTRLSIL.

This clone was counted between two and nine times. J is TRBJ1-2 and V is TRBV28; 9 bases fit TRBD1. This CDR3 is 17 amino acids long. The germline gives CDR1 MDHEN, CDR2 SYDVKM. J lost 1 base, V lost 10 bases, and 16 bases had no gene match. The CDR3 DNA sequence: TGTGCCATCTTATCGCCTGGACAGGGGCTTTATAACTATGGCTACACCTTC. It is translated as CAILSPGQGLYNYGYTF.

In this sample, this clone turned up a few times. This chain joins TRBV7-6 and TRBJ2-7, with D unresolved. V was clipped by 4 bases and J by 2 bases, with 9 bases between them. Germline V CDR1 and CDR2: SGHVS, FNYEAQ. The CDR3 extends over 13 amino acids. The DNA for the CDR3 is TGTGCCAGCAGCTCTTTGAGAGCCTACGAGCAGTACTTC. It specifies CASSSLRAYEQYF.

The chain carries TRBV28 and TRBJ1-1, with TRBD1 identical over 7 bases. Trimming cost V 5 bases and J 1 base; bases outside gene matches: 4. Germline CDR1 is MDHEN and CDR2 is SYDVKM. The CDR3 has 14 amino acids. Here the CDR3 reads CASSAGTANTEAFF. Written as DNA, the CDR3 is TGTGCCAGCAGTGCCGGGACAGCGAACACTGAAGCTTTCTTT. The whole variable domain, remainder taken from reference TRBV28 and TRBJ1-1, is DVKVTQSSRYLVKRTGEKVFLECVQDMDHENMFWYRQDPGLGLRLIYFSYDVKMKEKGDIPEGYSVSREKKERFSLILESASTNQTSMYLCASSAGTANTEAFFGQGTRLTVV.

This chain's CDR3 is CSVTGNRDTEAFF. CDR3 in DNA: TGCAGCGTCACGGGGAATCGGGACACTGAAGCTTTCTTT. The V call is TRBV29-1, the J call TRBJ1-1, with D uncertain. CDR1 is SQVTM and CDR2 is ANQGSEA in the germline V gene. The CDR3 sequence is 13 residues long. V was shortened by 6 bases and J by 3 bases, with 14 bases between the two germline ends.

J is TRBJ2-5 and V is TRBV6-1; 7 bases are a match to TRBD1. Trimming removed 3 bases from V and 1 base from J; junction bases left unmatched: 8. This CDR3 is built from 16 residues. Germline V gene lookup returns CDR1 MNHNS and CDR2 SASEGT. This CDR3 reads CASSELKGAFQETQYF. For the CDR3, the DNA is TGTGCCAGCAGTGAGCTTAAGGGGGCATTCCAAGAGACCCAGTACTTC.

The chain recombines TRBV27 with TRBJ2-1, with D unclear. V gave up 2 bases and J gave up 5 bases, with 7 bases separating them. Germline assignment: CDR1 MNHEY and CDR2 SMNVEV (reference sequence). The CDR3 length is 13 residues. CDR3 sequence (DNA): TGTGCCAGCAGTTTACAACTCCACAATGAGCAGTTCTTC. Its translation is CASSLQLHNEQFF.

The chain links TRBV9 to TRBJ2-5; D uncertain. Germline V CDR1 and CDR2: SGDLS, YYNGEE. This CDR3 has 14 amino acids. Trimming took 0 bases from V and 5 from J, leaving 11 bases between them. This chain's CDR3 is CASSVAPRAETQYF. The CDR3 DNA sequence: TGTGCCAGCAGCGTAGCCCCCCGCGCGGAGACCCAGTACTTC.

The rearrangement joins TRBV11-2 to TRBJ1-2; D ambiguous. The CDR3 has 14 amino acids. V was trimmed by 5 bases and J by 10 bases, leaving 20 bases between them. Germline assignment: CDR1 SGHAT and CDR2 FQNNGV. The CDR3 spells CASSPGGTVLVYTF. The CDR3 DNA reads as TGTGCCAGCAGCCCCGGAGGTACGGTCCTCGTCTACACCTTC.

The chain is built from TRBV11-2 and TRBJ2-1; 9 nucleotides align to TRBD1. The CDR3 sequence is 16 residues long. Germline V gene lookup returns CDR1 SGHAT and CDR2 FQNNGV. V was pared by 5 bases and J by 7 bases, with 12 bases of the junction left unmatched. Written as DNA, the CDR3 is TGTGCCAGCAGCCCCAAAGTAGGGACAGGGAATAATGAGCAGTTCTTC. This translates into CASSPKVGTGNNEQFF. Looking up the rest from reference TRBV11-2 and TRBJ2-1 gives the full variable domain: EAGVAQSPRYKIIEKRQSVAFWCNPISGHATLYWYQQILGQGPKLLIQFQNNGVVDDSQLPKDRFSAERLKGVDSTLKIQPAKLEDSAVYLCASSPKVGTGNNEQFFGPGTRLTVL.

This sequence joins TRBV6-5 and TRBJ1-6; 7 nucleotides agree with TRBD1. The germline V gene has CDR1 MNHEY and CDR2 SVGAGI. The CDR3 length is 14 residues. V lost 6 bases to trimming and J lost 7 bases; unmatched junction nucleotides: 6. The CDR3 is CASSSGTDNSPLHF. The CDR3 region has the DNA TGTGCCAGCAGCTCCGGGACAGACAATTCACCCCTCCACTTT.

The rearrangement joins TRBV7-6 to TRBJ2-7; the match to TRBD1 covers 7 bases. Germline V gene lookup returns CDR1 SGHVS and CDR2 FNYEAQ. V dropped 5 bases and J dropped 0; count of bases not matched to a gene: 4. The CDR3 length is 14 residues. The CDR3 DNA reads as TGTGCCAGCAGCACAGGGGCGGGCTCCTACGAGCAGTACTTC. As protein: CASSTGAGSYEQYF.

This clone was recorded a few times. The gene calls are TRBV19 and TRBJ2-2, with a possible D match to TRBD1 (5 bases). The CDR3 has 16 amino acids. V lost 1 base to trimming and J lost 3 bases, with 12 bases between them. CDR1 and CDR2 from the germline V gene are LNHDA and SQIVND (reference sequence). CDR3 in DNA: TGTGCCAGTAGTATAGGTTCCGGACATGACACCGGGGAGCTGTTTTTT. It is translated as CASSIGSGHDTGELFF.

CDR3 sequence (DNA): TGTGCCAGCAGTTCGACAGTCTACGAGCAGTACTTC. It is translated as CASSSTVYEQYF. The genes are TRBV28 and TRBJ2-7; perhaps TRBD1 as D (5 bases). V lost 4 bases to trimming and J lost 3 bases, with 7 bases between them. The CDR3 sequence is 12 residues long. From germline, CDR1 is MDHEN and CDR2 SYDVKM.

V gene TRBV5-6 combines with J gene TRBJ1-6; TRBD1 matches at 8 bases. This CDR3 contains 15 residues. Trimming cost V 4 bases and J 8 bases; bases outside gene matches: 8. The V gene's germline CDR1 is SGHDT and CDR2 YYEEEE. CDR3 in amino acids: CASSPDGQGYSPLHF. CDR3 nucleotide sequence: TGTGCCAGCAGCCCTGATGGACAGGGTTATTCACCCCTCCACTTT.

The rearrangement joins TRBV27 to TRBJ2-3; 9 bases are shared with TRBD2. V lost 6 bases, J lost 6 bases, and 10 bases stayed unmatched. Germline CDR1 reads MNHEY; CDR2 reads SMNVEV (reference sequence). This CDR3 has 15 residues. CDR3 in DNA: TGTGCCAGCAGATTTAGCGGGAGAGAGTTGGATACGCAGTATTTT. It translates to CASRFSGRELDTQYF.

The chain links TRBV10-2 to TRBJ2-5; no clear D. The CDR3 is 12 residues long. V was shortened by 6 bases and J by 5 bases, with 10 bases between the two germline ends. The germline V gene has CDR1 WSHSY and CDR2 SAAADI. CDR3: CASRVLGETQYF. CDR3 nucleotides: TGCGCCAGCAGGGTGCTCGGGGAGACCCAGTACTTC.

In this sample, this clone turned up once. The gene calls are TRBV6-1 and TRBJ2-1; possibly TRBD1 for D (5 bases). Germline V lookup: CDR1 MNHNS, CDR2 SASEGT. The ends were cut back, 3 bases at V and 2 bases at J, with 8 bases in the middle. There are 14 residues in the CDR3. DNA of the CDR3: TGTGCCAGCAGTGACTGGGGCACCTACAATGAGCAGTTCTTC. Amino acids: CASSDWGTYNEQFF.